This record concerns one T cell receptor (beta chain) sequence. It has no known antigen specificity. Base qualities are not recorded, but no much larger clone differs from it by a single base. Genomic DNA was extracted from sorted cells for sequencing of the TCRbeta CDR3 region. TCRbeta CDR3 regions were sequenced using the immunoSEQ Assay. TCRdb carries this immuneACCESS record with in-frame sequences only. Its versions omit some clonotypes, under half of them owing to an unresolved V gene in the studies checked, with the rest unexplained. This sample comprises more than 75,000 clones, more than 70% of them detected only once. The ten biggest clones cover 0.22% of the sample. This entry belongs to a study of OX40 agonist ivuxolimab in advanced cancers. For context, the study as a whole: Ivuxolimab was an agonistic, fully human IgG2 monoclonal antibody directed against OX40 (CD134), a costimulatory receptor. Intravenous ivuxolimab was administered to patients every 2 weeks at six dose levels: 0.01, 0.1, 0.3, 1.5, 3 and 10 mg/kg. Of the 52 patients in dose escalation, around 20 had hepatocellular carcinoma, approximately 15 had melanoma, 9 had renal cell carcinoma and 9 had head and neck cancer. The dose-escalation cohort was almost 85% male with a mean age of about 54 years, ranging from roughly 20 to 80. Patients were allowed to have had prior anti-PD-1, anti-PD-L1 or anti-CTLA-4 therapy, and around 40% of the dose-escalation patients had previously received checkpoint inhibitors. Partial responses occurred in three dose-escalation patients: two with cutaneous melanoma and one with hepatocellular carcinoma. The purpose of peripheral TCRbeta sequencing was to test whether ivuxolimab changed TCR sequence diversity and led to clonal T-cell expansion. The paper describes the monotherapy dose-escalation part (N of about 52 patients) of the phase I trial of ivuxolimab. The study at large found these results: Low levels of normalized T-cell clonal expansion were also seen in some patients who did not respond. At doses from 0.1 to 3.0 mg/kg, clonal expansion was seen in both CD4+ and CD8+ blood T cells between baseline and week 6. The antigen specificity of the clonally expanded peripheral T cells was not determined. After ivuxolimab, CD8+ T cells had more expanded clones than CD4+ T cells on average. In partial responders in the 0.1-3.0 mg/kg groups, normalized peripheral clonal expansion was found to be among the lowest, especially among CD8+ T cells.

Patients with a history of autoimmune disease or receiving systemic immunosuppression were excluded from the trial. In every dose cohort, peripheral blood was drawn for TCR sequencing at baseline, cycle 4 day 1, and cycle 7 day 1. Samples came from an open-label, multicenter, first-in-human phase I dose-escalation trial of ivuxolimab. Adults with locally advanced or metastatic melanoma, renal cell carcinoma, hepatocellular carcinoma or head and neck squamous cell carcinoma were enrolled in the trial. CD4+ and CD8+ T cells were sorted separately from peripheral blood before TCR sequencing. The TCR was taken from an adult with an advanced solid tumor such as melanoma, head and neck, liver or kidney cancer. The sequencing here drew on CD4+ or CD8+ T cells sorted from blood, taken in a trial of the OX40 agonist ivuxolimab.

Here is the DNA: TGCGCCAGCAGCCAGGACGAGCGAGGAACCCAGTACTTC. Translated, this is CASSQDERGTQYF. The chain links TRBV5-1 with TRBJ2-5, with the D gene not clear enough to name. Looking up the germline V gene yields CDR1 SGHRS and CDR2 YFSETQ. The CDR3 runs 13 residues from the cysteine to the phenylalanine. The sequence is cut down to CDR3 DNA, 39 bases in frame from base 1. V lost 4 bases and J lost 8 bases; the stretch between them is 15 bases long.